This section outlines one T cell receptor beta chain sequence together with its context. This clone was counted once. It lacks a known antigen. Per-base quality was not reported, and no clone a single base away is much larger than it. The immunoSEQ platform was used to sequence the TCRbeta chains. As for the authors' bioinformatics: Roughly 9.9x10^4 distinct in-frame TCRbeta sequences from patients and 130,000 to 150,000 from healthy donors were obtained from pooled conventional T cell repertoires. Treg TCRbeta sequences found in two or more individuals were classed as public, and these public Treg TCRbeta sequences were then looked for in Tconv repertoires. Differences between groups were assessed using Mann-Whitney U tests with Bonferroni-Dunn correction in GraphPad Prism 7.03. Imported from immuneACCESS, the table was reduced by TCRdb to in-frame sequences with V and J called. These copies leave out some clones; in studies compared against another copy, an unresolved V gene accounts for under half, and the cause of the remainder is not known. V, J and clone size reflect that table, while D and trimming were determined from the DNA. For this sample the table gives under 25,000 clones, of which more than 95% were detected only once. The ten largest make up 0.3% of the sample.

The record originates from a study of B cell selection in AIRE deficiency (dated by TCRdb to between 2018 and 2020). With regard to the full study: Researchers compared TCRbeta repertoires of sorted blood CD4+ conventional T cells and regulatory T cells in AIRE-deficient patients with those in healthy controls. The TCR-sequenced cohort comprised about five AIRE-deficient APECED patients and about five healthy control donors.

Via the germline V gene (reference sequence), CDR1 is MNHNY and CDR2 SVGAGI. V was cut back by 5 bases and J by 6 bases, leaving a gap of 10 bases between them. Reading from cysteine to phenylalanine, the CDR3 counts 13 amino acids. Of the read, only the CDR3 DNA is kept; its 39 bases are in frame from base 1. CD4+CD127+ cells were sorted as the conventional CD4 T cell population. AIRE-deficient patients had APECED syndrome. Tconv and Treg cells for TCRbeta sequencing were sorted on a FACSAria flow cytometer. Sorted cells were collected into 5-ml round-bottom polystyrene tubes, and dry cell pellets were frozen at -80°C before sequencing. What the authors observed across the whole study: Only TCRbeta chains were sequenced, and about 39% of shared healthy-donor Treg sequences were also present in healthy Tconv cells, possibly due to differing TCRalpha chains. Shorter CDR3s were found in shared Treg sequences, reflecting a bias toward rearrangements containing few non-templated nucleotide insertions. Among under 4,500 shared Treg TCRbeta sequences, about 31% were found to be shared only among healthy donors and approximately 9.3% only among patients, suggesting that Treg selection is less efficient in the absence of AIRE. Approximately 29% of the Treg TCRbeta sequences shared among healthy donors were detected in patient Tconv cells, suggesting that Treg-biased clones are diverted into the Tconv compartment. In AIRE-deficient patients, Tconv and Treg cells had TCRBV gene usage, CDR3 length and TCR diversity comparable to those in healthy donors.

This TCR was sampled from a human donor with AIRE deficiency. Sequencing input: conventional CD4+ T cells sorted from PBMCs. Here the chain combines TRBV6-6 and TRBJ2-2; the D gene assignment is ambiguous. The DNA sequence is as follows: TGTGCCAGCAGTCCTTTTGCCCCCGGGGAGCTGTTTTTT. It is translated as CASSPFAPGELFF.